The rows below give T cell receptor beta chains drawn from one sample of a study of precursors of human CD4 cytotoxic T cells. TCRdb itself ran the reads through MiXCR, one entry per CDR3 protein. The table shows several hundred distinct CDR3 sequences, with roughly a sixth occurring only once. Sequencing used memory CD4+ T cells from blood (PBMCs). The receptors come from a human donor in good health. Each CDR3 is given with its conserved first and last residue. The order of the fields is clone size, D gene, J gene, V gene, CDR3 DNA, CDR3 protein. D genes are given only for firm matches. The size field is filled for only some rows; it gives once, few, many or a size class.

NA | NA | TRBJ1-1 | TRBV4-3 | TGCGCCAGCAGCCAAACAAGGACCGAAGGGAAAGCTTTCTTT | CASSQTRTEGKAFF
large | TRBD1 | TRBJ2-1 | TRBV6-6 | TGTGCCAGCAGTTACTCGAGTTGGGGACAGTTCTACAATGAGCAGTTCTTC | CASSYSSWGQFYNEQFF
NA | TRBD2 | TRBJ2-7 | TRBV7-2 | TGTGCCAGCAGCTTCTCCGGTAGGGCTAGCGGGGCTGCCTACGAGCAGTACTTC | CASSFSGRASGAAYEQYF
NA | TRBD2 | TRBJ2-2 | TRBV27 | TGTGCCAGCAGTCGATTAGCGGGAGTGGGGGCCGGGGAGCTGTTTTTT | CASSRLAGVGAGELFF
large | NA | TRBJ1-2 | TRBV5-1 | TGCGCCAGCAGCTTGGGGGTAGGCTACACCTTC | CASSLGVGYTF
few | NA | TRBJ2-7 | TRBV6-2/TRBV6-3 | TGTGCCAGGACTTACGAGCAGTACTTC | CARTYEQYF
large | NA | TRBJ2-5 | TRBV12-3/TRBV12-4 | TGTGCCAGCAGTGGGGGGGCCCAGGAGACCCAGTACTTC | CASSGGAQETQYF
large | TRBD1 | TRBJ1-2 | TRBV18 | TGTGCCAGCTCACCATCCCGGGACAGGGGTCATGGCTACACCTTC | CASSPSRDRGHGYTF
NA | NA | TRBJ1-6 | TRBV7-2 | TGTGCCAGCACCGCCGCAGAGAGTTCACCCCTCCACTTT | CASTAAESSPLHF
large | NA | TRBJ2-1 | TRBV6-1 | TGTGCCAGCAAAACCGGGACGTTATCCTACAATGAGCAGTTCTTC | CASKTGTLSYNEQFF
large | NA | TRBJ1-1 | TRBV23-1 | TGCGCCAGCAGAAGCGTCGGCAACACTGAAGCTTTCTTT | CASRSVGNTEAFF
few | NA | TRBJ1-5 | TRBV7-9 | TGTGCCAGCAGCTTACCGGATCAGCCCCAGCATTTT | CASSLPDQPQHF
NA | NA | TRBJ2-7 | TRBV5-1 | TGCGCCAGCAGCCTGGACGGTGGCTACGAGCAGTACTTC | CASSLDGGYEQYF
NA | TRBD2 | TRBJ2-7 | TRBV6-4 | TGTGCCAGCAGTGACTCTTGGGCTAGCGGGGAATCCTATGGGTCCTACGAGCAGTACTTC | CASSDSWASGESYGSYEQYF
few | NA | TRBJ2-7 | TRBV3-1 | TGTGCCAGCAGCCAACCTGGTCCCTACGAGCAGTACTTC | CASSQPGPYEQYF
large | NA | TRBJ2-3 | TRBV10-3 | TGTGCCATCTCCCCCAGGGATGGGGATACGCAGTATTTT | CAISPRDGDTQYF
few | NA | TRBJ2-1 | TRBV7-8 | TGTGCCAGCAGCACGGGAATCAGATATGAGCAGTTCTTC | CASSTGIRYEQFF
few | NA | TRBJ2-3 | TRBV4-1 | TGCGCCAGCAGTCGGGGCCCCCAGGGTTCGAGAGATACGCAGTATTTT | CASSRGPQGSRDTQYF
once | TRBD2 | TRBJ2-7 | TRBV6-6 | TGTGCCAGCACGAATAGCGGGAGCTCCGACGAGCAGTACTTC | CASTNSGSSDEQYF
few | NA | TRBJ2-2 | TRBV19 | TGTGCCAGTAGTATACAACTAAACACCGGGGAGCTGTTTTTT | CASSIQLNTGELFF
large | TRBD2 | TRBJ2-2 | TRBV9 | TGTGCCAGCAGCCCACGGCTAGCGGGAGTAAGAACCGGGGAGCTGTTTTTT | CASSPRLAGVRTGELFF
NA | NA | TRBJ2-2 | TRBV13 | TGTGCCAGCACCCAATTGGTAAGGGGCCTCACCGGGGAGCTGTTTTTT | CASTQLVRGLTGELFF
NA | NA | TRBJ2-7 | TRBV28 | TGTGCCAGCAGGAATAGCGGAGCCTCCGACGAGCAGTACTTC | CASRNSGASDEQYF
few | NA | TRBJ2-3 | TRBV12-3/TRBV12-4 | TGTGCCAGCAGCAACAGAGGAGATACGCAGTATTTT | CASSNRGDTQYF
NA | NA | TRBJ2-3 | TRBV7-8 | TGTGCCAGCAGCTTACTAGGGGGGATCACAGATACGCAGTATTTT | CASSLLGGITDTQYF